These 31 T cell receptor beta chains came from one sample sequenced in a study of blood T cell repertoires in COVID-19. The protocol was immunoSEQ multiplex PCR, while the TCRdb copy is restricted to in-frame clones and leaves out a portion. The sample has 110,000 or so clones, approximately 80% seen once; the top ten hold roughly 6.2%. Sequenced input: peripheral blood. The receptors shown here come from a man in his sixties or seventies with acute or convalescent COVID-19.

The rearrangement uses TRBV14 and TRBJ2-3; D is undetermined. The CDR3 is 12 amino acids. CDR1 is SGHDN, CDR2 FVKESK, per germline. Trimming pared 4 bases from V and 2 bases from J, leaving 4 bases between. CDR3 region: CASSPFTDTQYF. The CDR3 DNA reads TGTGCCAGCAGCCCCTTCACAGATACGCAGTATTTT.

A few counts support this clone. V usage is TRBV28 and J usage is TRBJ1-5, with 10 bases matching TRBD1. Unmatched junction bases numbered 11, after V lost 7 bases and J lost 5 bases. This CDR3 spans 16 amino acids. Looked up from germline, CDR1 is MDHEN and CDR2 is SYDVKM. The CDR3 nucleotides are TGTGCCAGCAAACCTCCCGGGACAGGGGTTGATCAGCCCCAGCATTTT. Translating gives CASKPPGTGVDQPQHF. Full variable domain (outside the CDR3, taken from reference TRBV28 and TRBJ1-5): DVKVTQSSRYLVKRTGEKVFLECVQDMDHENMFWYRQDPGLGLRLIYFSYDVKMKEKGDIPEGYSVSREKKERFSLILESASTNQTSMYLCASKPPGTGVDQPQHFGDGTRLSIL.

V is TRBV2 and J is TRBJ2-2; D gene unclear. CDR1 and CDR2 from the germline V gene are SNHLY and FYNNEI. Deletions cut 1 base from V and 5 bases from J, with 14 bases between. The CDR3 loop spans 16 amino acids. CDR3 sequence: CASSEVPPSFTGELFF. The DNA of the CDR3 is TGTGCCAGCAGTGAAGTACCCCCTAGTTTTACCGGGGAGCTGTTTTTT. Using reference TRBV2 and TRBJ2-2 for the parts outside the CDR3, the full variable domain is EPEVTQTPSHQVTQMGQEVILRCVPISNHLYFYWYRQILGQKVEFLVSFYNNEISEKSEIFDDQFSVERPDGSNFTLKIRSTKLEDSAMYFCASSEVPPSFTGELFFGEGSRLTVL.

The CDR3 coding sequence is TGTGCCAGCAGCAAAGCTGGCGCAGAACTACAAGAGACCCAGTACTTC. Translation gives CASSKAGAELQETQYF. V is TRBV21-1 and J is TRBJ2-5; TRBD2 reflects the table's D call only, with no check against the DNA. TRBV21-1 is flagged as a pseudogene. This CDR3 is built from 16 residues.

This clone was picked up a small number of times. The V gene is TRBV7-9, the J gene TRBJ1-5; D possibly corresponds to TRBD1 (5 bases). This CDR3 has 15 residues. V lost 6 bases and J lost 6, with 18 bases in between. The germline V gene has CDR1 SEHNR and CDR2 FQNEAQ (reference sequence). In DNA form, the CDR3 reads TGTGCCAGCAGTCCCGGGGGAGGGGTAGGTCAGCCCCAGCATTTT. Amino acids: CASSPGGGVGQPQHF.

This clone has just one count. The chain employs TRBV6-4 and TRBJ2-6; tentative D call: TRBD2 (5 bases). V was shortened by 5 bases and J by 2 bases, with 16 bases between the two germline ends. The CDR3 runs to 17 residues. Germline loops: CDR1 MRHNA, CDR2 SNTAGT. The CDR3 protein is CASSSEVGSTGANVLTF. The CDR3 region has the DNA TGTGCCAGCAGTTCTGAAGTGGGGAGTACTGGGGCCAACGTCCTGACTTTC.

The V gene is TRBV6-5, the J gene TRBJ1-1, with TRBD1 matching 8 bases. Germline V gene lookup returns CDR1 MNHEY and CDR2 SVGAGI. The V and J ends lost 6 bases and 0 bases, in that order; junction bases with no gene match: 3. The CDR3 has 14 amino acids. The CDR3 DNA sequence: TGTGCCAGCAGGACAGGGGCGGTGAACACTGAAGCTTTCTTT. Translated: CASRTGAVNTEAFF.

This chain links TRBV3-1 (or the pseudogene TRBV3-2) with TRBJ1-1; D gene uncertain. Germline V lookup: CDR1 LGHDT, CDR2 YNNKEL (reference sequence). The length of the CDR3 is 13 residues. The germline V and J ends were trimmed by 4 bases and 0 bases, with 6 bases remaining between them. The CDR3 DNA is TGTGCCAGCAGCCCATCCATGAACACTGAAGCTTTCTTT. This codes for CASSPSMNTEAFF.

This sequence joins TRBV30 and TRBJ2-5; 10 nucleotides agree with TRBD1. Per germline, CDR1 GTSNPN and CDR2 SVGIG (reference sequence). V gave up 2 bases and J gave up 5 bases; unmatched junction bases: 5. This CDR3 has 14 amino acids. The chain's CDR3 is CAWSMTGGEETQYF. In DNA form, the CDR3 reads TGTGCCTGGAGTATGACAGGGGGCGAGGAGACCCAGTACTTC. Combining the CDR3 with reference TRBV30 and TRBJ2-5 gives the whole variable domain SQTIHQWPATLVQPVGSPLSLECTVEGTSNPNLYWYRQAAGRGLQLLFYSVGIGQISSEVPQNLSASRPQDRQFILSSKKLLLSDSGFYLCAWSMTGGEETQYFGPGTRLLVL.

The V call is TRBV19, the J call TRBJ1-5, with TRBD1 matching over 7 bases. Losses at the gene ends were 7 bases for V and 7 bases for J; bases not matched to a gene: 4. The germline CDR1 and CDR2 sequences are LNHDA and SQIVND (reference sequence). There are 12 residues in the CDR3. The CDR3 loop reads CASKQGDQPQHF. CDR3 nucleotides: TGTGCCAGTAAGCAGGGGGACCAGCCCCAGCATTTT.

V usage is TRBV15 and J usage is TRBJ1-3; D not resolved. The V gene lost 1 base and the J gene lost 4 bases, with 11 bases spanning the gap. The V gene's germline CDR1 is LNHNV and CDR2 YYDKDF (reference sequence). The CDR3 totals 15 residues. The CDR3 coding sequence is TGTGCCACCAGCAGAGGTGGAGCCTTGGGAAACACCATATATTTT. Translating gives CATSRGGALGNTIYF.

The chain links TRBV28 to TRBJ1-3, with D unclear. The CDR3 contains 15 residues. CDR1 MDHEN and CDR2 SYDVKM come from the germline V gene. Trimming stripped 4 bases from V and 4 bases from J, with 14 bases between. The CDR3 sequence: CASSSHQEQGNTIYF. The CDR3 nucleotides read TGTGCCAGCAGTTCCCACCAGGAACAGGGAAACACCATATATTTT.

This chain uses TRBV27 with TRBJ2-7; 7 bases line up with TRBD1. Looked up from germline, CDR1 is MNHEY and CDR2 is SMNVEV (reference sequence). With 3 bases clipped from V and 9 bases from J, the junction kept 5 bases outside the gene matches. The CDR3 spans 12 residues. In nucleotides, the CDR3 is TGTGCCAGCAGTTTTGACAGGGTCCGGCAGTACTTC. Translating gives CASSFDRVRQYF.

The rearrangement joins TRBV28 to TRBJ2-1, with a tentative D call TRBD2 (5 bases). This CDR3 has 14 residues. V lost 6 bases, J lost 1 base, and 10 bases lay in between. The germline CDR1 and CDR2 sequences are MDHEN and SYDVKM. The CDR3 loop is CASRTSRSYNEQFF. DNA of the CDR3: TGTGCCAGCAGAACTAGTAGGTCCTACAATGAGCAGTTCTTC.

This clone appeared a few times. The gene calls are TRBV9 and TRBJ1-2, with a tentative D call TRBD1 (6 bases). CDR3 size: 13 residues. The V and J ends lost 4 bases and 8 bases respectively, with 15 bases between them. CDR1 SGDLS and CDR2 YYNGEE come from the germline V gene. The CDR3: CASSLTIDRGYTF. In DNA, the CDR3 is TGTGCCAGCAGCTTGACTATCGACAGGGGCTACACCTTC.

The chain is built from TRBV5-1 and TRBJ1-6; 7 bases align to TRBD1. Germline assignment: CDR1 SGHRS and CDR2 YFSETQ. The CDR3 extends over 16 amino acids. Germline trimming cut 0 bases from V and 9 bases from J; bases unmatched to any gene: 9. This CDR3 is CASSLGGTDGSSPLHF. The DNA for the CDR3 is TGCGCCAGCAGCTTGGGAGGGACAGATGGCTCTTCACCCCTCCACTTT.

The gene calls are TRBV4-2 and TRBJ1-3; tentative D call: TRBD1 (6 bases). This CDR3 is 17 amino acids long. V was clipped by 2 bases and J by 1 base, with 15 bases between them. Looked up from germline, CDR1 is LGHNA and CDR2 is YNFKEQ. Here the CDR3 DNA reads TGTGCCAGCAGCCAAACCCTGACAGGATCTTCTGGAAACACCATATATTTT. This encodes CASSQTLTGSSGNTIYF.

The chain couples TRBV5-6 to TRBJ2-1; tentative D call: TRBD1 (5 bases). The CDR3 contains 16 residues. Germline V gene data show CDR1 as SGHDT and CDR2 as YYEEEE. The germline V and J ends were trimmed by 0 bases and 4 bases, with 14 bases remaining between them. For the CDR3, the DNA is TGTGCCAGCAGCTTGGAGGGGTGGCAGATGTACAATGAGCAGTTCTTC. It codes for CASSLEGWQMYNEQFF.

The chain uses TRBV19 and TRBJ1-5, with 9 bases that match TRBD1. Germline CDR1 LNHDA, CDR2 SQIVND (reference sequence). V was pared by 5 bases and J by 5 bases, with 7 bases of the junction left unmatched. CDR3 length equals 15 residues. CDR3 nucleotide sequence: TGTGCCAGTAGTGTCACAGGGGGCGGCTATCAGCCCCAGCATTTT. It codes for CASSVTGGGYQPQHF.

The J gene is TRBJ1-2, the V gene TRBV4-3; 9 nucleotides line up with TRBD1. Losses at the gene ends were 3 bases for V and 4 bases for J; bases not matched to a gene: 15. The V gene's germline CDR1 is LGHNA and CDR2 YSLEER. The CDR3 runs 18 residues. CDR3 amino acids: CASSQRTGGPEGSYGYTF. The CDR3, as DNA: TGCGCCAGCAGCCAGCGAACAGGGGGCCCAGAAGGTTCCTATGGCTACACCTTC.

The chain is built from TRBV20-1 and TRBJ1-2; D may be TRBD1 (6 bases). CDR1 is DFQATT and CDR2 is SNEGSKA in the germline V gene (reference sequence). The germline V and J ends were trimmed by 5 bases and 8 bases, with 12 bases remaining between them. The CDR3 length is 11 residues. Here the CDR3 reads CSALRQVGYTF. The CDR3, as DNA: TGCAGTGCTCTCAGACAGGTGGGCTACACCTTC.

The chain joins TRBV28 to TRBJ1-2; the D is unclear. Germline V gives CDR1 MDHEN, CDR2 SYDVKM. V lost 1 base and J 7 bases, leaving 16 bases between the germline ends. This CDR3 is 15 amino acids long. The CDR3 reads CASSLSMAPRGGYTF. CDR3 nucleotides: TGTGCCAGCAGTTTATCAATGGCACCCCGAGGTGGCTACACCTTC.

This clone was recorded a few times. The V call is TRBV2, the J call TRBJ1-6; 10 bases match TRBD1. This CDR3 has 15 amino acids. V lost 2 bases to trimming and J lost 10 bases; unmatched junction nucleotides: 5. The germline V gene encodes CDR1 SNHLY and CDR2 FYNNEI. The CDR3 DNA follows: TGTGCCAGCAGTGAATCGACAGGGGGCGGATCACCCCTCCACTTT. Translated: CASSESTGGGSPLHF.

The V call is TRBV3-1 (or the pseudogene TRBV3-2), the J call TRBJ2-7; TRBD1 is a possible D gene (5 bases). The CDR3 extends over 14 amino acids. V was pared by 1 base and J by 6 bases, with 13 bases between. The germline CDR1 and CDR2 sequences are LGHDT and YNNKEL (reference sequence). CDR3 in amino acids: CASSQVDQGTEQYF. DNA for the CDR3: TGTGCCAGCAGCCAAGTCGATCAGGGAACCGAGCAGTACTTC.

The chain couples TRBV5-3 to TRBJ1-1; D unresolved. TRBV5-3 is treated as an ORF (open reading frame) with a function not yet certain. V lost 1 base to trimming and J lost 3 bases, with 4 bases between them. The CDR3 spans 12 residues. CDR3 residues: CARSLLHTEAFF. CDR3 nucleotides: TGTGCCAGAAGCTTGCTACACACTGAAGCTTTCTTT.

This clone was detected a few times. The chain uses TRBV11-3 and TRBJ2-1; 7 bases agree with TRBD1. With V trimmed by 1 base and J by 7 bases, 13 bases remained unmatched. The CDR3 consists of 17 residues. CDR1 SGHNT and CDR2 YENEEA come from the germline V gene. The CDR3 nucleotides are TGTGCCAGCAGCTTAGGGATGGACAGGTCTTTTTGGAATGAGCAGTTCTTC. This sequence encodes CASSLGMDRSFWNEQFF. Together with reference TRBV11-3 and TRBJ2-1, the CDR3 gives the full variable domain: EAGVVQSPRYKIIEKKQPVAFWCNPISGHNTLYWYLQNLGQGPELLIRYENEEAVDDSQLPKDRFSAERLKGVDSTLKIQPAELGDSAVYLCASSLGMDRSFWNEQFFGPGTRLTVL.

The V call is TRBV28, the J call TRBJ2-5; 8 nucleotides align to TRBD1. The V and J ends lost 1 base and 1 base, in that order; junction bases with no gene match: 5. Germline V gene data show CDR1 as MDHEN and CDR2 as SYDVKM. The CDR3 contains 16 residues. This CDR3 reads CASSLFGQGFQETQYF. The CDR3 DNA sequence: TGTGCCAGCAGTTTATTTGGACAGGGATTCCAAGAGACCCAGTACTTC.

This clone was recorded a few times. The chain's CDR3 is CASSLRGFGEQYF. CDR3 nucleotides: TGCGCCAGCAGCTTACGGGGATTCGGCGAGCAGTACTTC. The chain couples TRBV5-1 to TRBJ2-7, with D possibly being TRBD2 (5 bases). V lost 2 bases to trimming and J lost 6 bases, with 12 bases between them. The CDR3 has 13 residues. Germline lookup yields CDR1 SGHRS and CDR2 YFSETQ.

V gene TRBV12-3 or TRBV12-4 combines with J gene TRBJ1-2, with a possible D match to TRBD1 (5 bases). This CDR3 region has 13 residues. Trimming took 6 bases from V and 4 from J, leaving 12 bases between them. CDR3 in amino acids: CASRVTAAYGYTF. The CDR3 nucleotides are TGTGCCAGCAGGGTGACAGCTGCCTATGGCTACACCTTC.

In this sample, this clone turned up once. The chain is built from TRBV3-1 (or the pseudogene TRBV3-2) and TRBJ2-1; 8 nucleotides match TRBD2. The V gene's germline CDR1 is LGHDT and CDR2 YNNKEL (reference sequence). After removal of 0 bases from V and 15 bases from J, the junction contained 7 bases not matched to a gene. The CDR3 runs to 13 residues. The CDR3 region is CASSQDGWTSPFF. The CDR3 DNA reads TGTGCCAGCAGCCAAGATGGCTGGACTAGCCCGTTCTTC.

This sequence joins TRBV13 and TRBJ2-7; 9 bases map to TRBD1. J gave up 4 bases and V 5 bases, and 6 bases lay outside the gene matches. There are 14 residues in the CDR3. Germline V gives CDR1 PRHDT, CDR2 FYEKMQ (reference sequence). The CDR3 here is CASSVGQGRYEQYF. CDR3 bases: TGTGCCAGCAGCGTGGGACAGGGCCGGTACGAGCAGTACTTC. The variable domain in full, completed from reference TRBV13 and TRBJ2-7, reads AAGVIQSPRHLIKEKRETATLKCYPIPRHDTVYWYQQGPGQDPQFLISFYEKMQSDKGSIPDRFSAQQFSDYHSELNMSSLELGDSALYFCASSVGQGRYEQYFGPGTRLTVT.